This TCR beta chain was identified in a study of shared clonotypes between healthy human individuals. General study points: Rarefaction demonstrated incomplete sorted-subset sequencing despite large depth.

The repertoire was sequenced with immunoSEQ multiplex PCR; TCRdb's copy has only in-frame clones and lacks some. Found here are hundreds of thousands of clones, around three quarters of them singletons; the top ten hold 1.5% to 2%. As to this clone: Its antigen remains unknown.

CDR1 and CDR2 (germline): SGHNT, YENEEA. With 1 base removed from V and 4 bases from J, the gap between germline ends came to 8 bases. There are 13 residues in the CDR3. CD45RA-negative memory and CD45RA+ naive subsets were split from the CD4+ cells. The J gene is TRBJ2-7, the V gene TRBV11-3, with D possibly TRBD2 on 5 matching bases. The TCR was taken from a woman aged 25 to 45 in good health. Sequenced material: memory CD4+ T cells sorted from blood. Regarding subset: CD45RA-negative fraction. The CDR3 bases are TGTGCCAGCAGCTTAGTAACGGGGTACGAGCAGTACTTC. As protein: CASSLVTGYEQYF.